What follows are 19 T cell receptor beta chains derived from one specimen sequenced in a study of blood T cell repertoires in COVID-19. Measured with immunoSEQ multiplex PCR; TCRdb has only the in-frame clones, and not every one. The sample carries about 250,000 clones, roughly 85% recorded once. The specimen was PBMCs or T cells enriched from blood (not recorded which). These receptor sequences come from a woman aged 45-65 years with acute COVID-19.

With respect to this clone: A junction end diverges from the germline sequence, so it may reflect a read error. V is TRBV7-7 and J is TRBJ2-7, with TRBD1 as a possible D gene (7 bases). Germline V gene lookup returns CDR1 SSHAT and CDR2 FNYEAQ (reference sequence). The CDR3 consists of 13 residues. In DNA form, the CDR3 reads TGTGCTAGCAGCTTGGAGGGGGCCAACGAGCAGTACTTC. Its translation is CASSLEGANEQYF.

The J gene is TRBJ1-6, the V gene TRBV10-3; D remains ambiguous. The V gene lost 3 bases and the J gene lost 7 bases, with 13 bases spanning the gap. The CDR3 covers 15 residues. The V gene's germline CDR1 is ENHRY and CDR2 SYGVKD. The CDR3, as DNA: TGTGCCATCAGTGATATGCGGGGTGCCAATTCACCCCTCCACTTT. Its protein is CAISDMRGANSPLHF.

The genes are TRBV19 and TRBJ2-7, with 8 bases lining up with TRBD2. Germline CDR1 LNHDA, CDR2 SQIVND (reference sequence). V gave up 5 bases and J gave up 6 bases; unmatched junction bases: 9. This CDR3 is 14 amino acids long. CDR3: CASSLNSGTSEQYF. The CDR3 DNA reads as TGTGCCAGTAGTCTAAATTCCGGGACTAGCGAGCAGTACTTC.

J is TRBJ2-2 and V is TRBV9; unclear D gene. The CDR3 has 15 amino acids. The germline V gene encodes CDR1 SGDLS and CDR2 YYNGEE. Trimming pared 0 bases from V and 2 bases from J, leaving 8 bases between. The CDR3: CASSVDNFNTGELFF. The CDR3 nucleotides are TGTGCCAGCAGCGTAGATAACTTCAACACCGGGGAGCTGTTTTTT.

CDR3 residues: CASSLGSSDTQYF. The DNA for the CDR3 is TGTGCCAGCAGTTTAGGGAGCTCGGATACGCAGTATTTT. The chain is built from TRBV12-3 or TRBV12-4 and TRBJ2-3; D not resolved. The germline V and J ends were trimmed by 1 base and 6 bases, with 8 bases remaining between them. The CDR3 is 13 amino acids.

The chain has TRBV28 and TRBJ1-2; 7 bases line up with TRBD1. The ends lost 8 bases at V and 8 bases at J; junction bases unmatched: 11. Germline loops: CDR1 MDHEN, CDR2 SYDVKM. The CDR3 runs 13 residues. In nucleotides, the CDR3 is TGTGCCAGCTCACTCGGGACAGCCGGAGGCTACACCTTC. It encodes CASSLGTAGGYTF.

The rearrangement links TRBV5-1 to TRBJ2-1, with TRBD1 matching over 9 bases. Germline assignment: CDR1 SGHRS and CDR2 YFSETQ. The CDR3 spans 14 residues. V shed 2 bases, J shed 7 bases, and the junction held 4 bases outside the gene matches. DNA for the CDR3: TGCGCCAGCAGCTTTGGGGACAGGGTGAATGAGCAGTTCTTC. Amino acid sequence: CASSFGDRVNEQFF.

This clone was detected only once. The rearrangement joins TRBV2 to TRBJ2-2; D is undetermined. Trimming removed 2 bases from V and 1 base from J, with 8 bases in between. CDR1 and CDR2 (germline): SNHLY, FYNNEI. There are 15 residues in the CDR3. The CDR3: CASSERQVNTGELFF. The CDR3 DNA reads as TGTGCCAGCAGTGAAAGGCAGGTGAACACCGGGGAGCTGTTTTTT.

The gene calls are TRBV2 and TRBJ2-5, with 7 nucleotides matching TRBD2. Germline-derived CDR1 and CDR2 are SNHLY and FYNNEI. The CDR3 is 15 residues long. Germline trimming cut 5 bases from V and 4 bases from J; bases unmatched to any gene: 10. The CDR3 DNA reads TGTGCCAGCAGTAGGGAAGGACTAGTAGGAGAGACCCAGTACTTC. Amino acids: CASSREGLVGETQYF.

The chain has TRBV6-1 and TRBJ1-1; D uncertain. Trimming took off 10 bases at V and 10 bases at J, with 16 bases between the two ends. From germline, CDR1 is MNHNS and CDR2 SASEGT. This CDR3 is 11 amino acids long. The DNA of the CDR3 is TGTGCCACTGGACTGTTCGGGGTAGCTTTCTTT. This translates into CATGLFGVAFF.

The V gene is TRBV6-5, the J gene TRBJ1-4; maybe TRBD1 (6 bases). Trimming cost V 8 bases and J 7 bases, with 20 bases left between them. CDR3 length: 15 amino acids. Germline CDR1 is MNHEY and CDR2 is SVGAGI. The CDR3 region is CASGPRGALIEKLFF. For the CDR3, the DNA is TGTGCCAGCGGTCCGCGGGGGGCGCTTATTGAAAAACTGTTTTTT.

V usage is TRBV30 and J usage is TRBJ1-2; maybe TRBD1 (5 bases). The V gene lost 1 base and the J gene lost 4 bases, with 10 bases spanning the gap. This CDR3 has 13 amino acids. Germline V CDR1 and CDR2: GTSNPN, SVGIG (reference sequence). In DNA form, the CDR3 reads TGTGCCTGGAGTGAGGGGATCTCCTATGGCTACACCTTC. This gives the protein CAWSEGISYGYTF.

The V gene is TRBV7-2, the J gene TRBJ1-1; 8 positions match TRBD1. This CDR3 contains 13 residues. V dropped 5 bases and J dropped 5; count of bases not matched to a gene: 4. Germline CDR1 is SGHTA and CDR2 is FQGNSA. CDR3 DNA: TGTGCCAGCAGCAACCGACAGGGGACTGAAGCTTTCTTT. Protein sequence: CASSNRQGTEAFF.

This clone showed up just once. V gene TRBV10-3 combines with J gene TRBJ2-3; the match to TRBD2 covers 11 bases. V shed 4 bases, J shed 3 bases, and the junction held 6 bases outside the gene matches. The germline V gene has CDR1 ENHRY and CDR2 SYGVKD. CDR3 size: 16 residues. The CDR3: CAISGGSGGETDTQYF. The CDR3 nucleotides are TGTGCCATCAGTGGGGGTAGCGGGGGGGAAACAGATACGCAGTATTTT.

The chain combines TRBV5-1 with TRBJ2-5; 8 bases map to TRBD1. Germline V gene data show CDR1 as SGHRS and CDR2 as YFSETQ. The CDR3 is 15 amino acids. The ends lost 4 bases at V and 5 bases at J; junction bases unmatched: 10. CDR3 nucleotides: TGCGCCAGCAGCCCCGACGGACAGGGATATGAGACCCAGTACTTC. Amino acids: CASSPDGQGYETQYF.

The chain is built from TRBV19 and TRBJ1-4, with TRBD1 identical over 7 bases. This CDR3 comprises 15 residues. From germline, CDR1 is LNHDA and CDR2 SQIVND (reference sequence). The trim removed 4 bases at V and 3 bases at J, leaving 5 bases unmatched. The CDR3 region has the DNA TGTGCCAGTAGTAGACAGGGAGCGGCTAATGAAAAACTGTTTTTT. Translation gives CASSRQGAANEKLFF.

This clone was seen a single time. In DNA form, the CDR3 reads TGTGCCATCAGCAATTTAGCGGGGGGAAACCAAAACATTCAGTACTTC. This encodes CAISNLAGGNQNIQYF. The chain is built from TRBV10-3 and TRBJ2-4; 10 nucleotides agree with TRBD2. Germline V gene sequence: CDR1 ENHRY, CDR2 SYGVKD. V lost 6 bases to trimming and J lost 5 bases; unmatched junction nucleotides: 10. CDR3 size: 16 residues.

The CDR3 loop is CASSQDLGANTDTQYF. The CDR3 bases are TGTGCCAGCAGCCAAGATCTTGGAGCGAACACAGATACGCAGTATTTT. J is TRBJ2-3 and V is TRBV3-1 (or the pseudogene TRBV3-2), with D unresolved. The CDR3 runs to 16 residues. Trimming cost V 0 bases and J 2 bases, with 12 bases left between them. Germline CDR1 reads LGHDT; CDR2 reads YNNKEL (reference sequence).

V is TRBV4-2 and J is TRBJ1-1, with D possibly matching TRBD1 (6 bases). The CDR3 loop spans 15 amino acids. The V end lost 0 bases, the J end lost 10 bases, and 18 bases lay between the germline ends. Per germline, CDR1 LGHNA and CDR2 YNFKEQ. The CDR3 spells CASSQDLTGMLVAFF. The CDR3 coding sequence is TGTGCCAGCAGCCAAGATCTTACAGGGATGCTGGTAGCTTTCTTT.